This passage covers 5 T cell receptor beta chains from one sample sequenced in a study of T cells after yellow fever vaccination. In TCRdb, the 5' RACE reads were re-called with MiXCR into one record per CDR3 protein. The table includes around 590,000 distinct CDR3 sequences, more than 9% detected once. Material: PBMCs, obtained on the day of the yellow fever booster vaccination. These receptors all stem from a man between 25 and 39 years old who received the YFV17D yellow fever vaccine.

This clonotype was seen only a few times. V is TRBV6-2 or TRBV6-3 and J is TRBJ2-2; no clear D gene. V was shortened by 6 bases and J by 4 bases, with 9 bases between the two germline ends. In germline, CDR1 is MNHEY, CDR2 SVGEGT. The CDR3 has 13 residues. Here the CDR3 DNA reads TGTGCCAGCAGCGGTACAGCCACCGGGGAGCTGTTTTTT. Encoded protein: CASSGTATGELFF.

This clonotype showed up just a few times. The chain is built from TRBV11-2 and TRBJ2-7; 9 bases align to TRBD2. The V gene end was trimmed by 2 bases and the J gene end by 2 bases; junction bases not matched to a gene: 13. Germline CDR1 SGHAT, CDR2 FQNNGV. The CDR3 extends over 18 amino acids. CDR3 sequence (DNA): TGTGCCAGCAGCTTAAGGGAAGGTGGTAGCGGGAGCACCTACGAGCAGTACTTC. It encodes CASSLREGGSGSTYEQYF.

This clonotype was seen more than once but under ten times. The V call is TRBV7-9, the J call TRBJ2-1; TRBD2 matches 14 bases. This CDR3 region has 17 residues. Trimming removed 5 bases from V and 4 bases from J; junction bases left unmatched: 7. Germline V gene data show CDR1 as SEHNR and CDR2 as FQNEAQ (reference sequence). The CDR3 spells CASSRRLAGGPYNEQFF. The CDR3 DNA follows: TGTGCCAGCAGCCGCAGACTAGCGGGAGGGCCTTACAATGAGCAGTTCTTC. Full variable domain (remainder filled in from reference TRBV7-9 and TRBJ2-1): DTGVSQNPRHKITKRGQNVTFRCDPISEHNRLYWYRQTLGQGPEFLTYFQNEAQLEKSRLLSDRFSAERPKGSFSTLEIQRTEQGDSAMYLCASSRRLAGGPYNEQFFGPGTRLTVL.

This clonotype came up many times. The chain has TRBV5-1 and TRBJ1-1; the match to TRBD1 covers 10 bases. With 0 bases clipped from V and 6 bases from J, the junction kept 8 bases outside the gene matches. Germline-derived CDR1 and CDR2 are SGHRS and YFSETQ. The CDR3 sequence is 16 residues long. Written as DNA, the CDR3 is TGCGCCAGCAGCTTGGGAGGGACAGGGGCCCGCCCTGAAGCTTTCTTT. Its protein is CASSLGGTGARPEAFF.

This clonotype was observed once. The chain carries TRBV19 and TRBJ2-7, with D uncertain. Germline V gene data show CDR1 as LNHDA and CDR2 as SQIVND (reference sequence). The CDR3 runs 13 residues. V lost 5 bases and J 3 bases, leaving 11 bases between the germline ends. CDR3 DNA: TGTGCCAGTAGTCCCTCGGAGTTCTACGAGCAGTACTTC. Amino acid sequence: CASSPSEFYEQYF. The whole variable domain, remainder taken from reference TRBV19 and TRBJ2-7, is DGGITQSPKYLFRKEGQNVTLSCEQNLNHDAMYWYRQDPGQGLRLIYYSQIVNDFQKGDIAEGYSVSREKKESFPLTVTSAQKNPTAFYLCASSPSEFYEQYFGPGTRLTVT.